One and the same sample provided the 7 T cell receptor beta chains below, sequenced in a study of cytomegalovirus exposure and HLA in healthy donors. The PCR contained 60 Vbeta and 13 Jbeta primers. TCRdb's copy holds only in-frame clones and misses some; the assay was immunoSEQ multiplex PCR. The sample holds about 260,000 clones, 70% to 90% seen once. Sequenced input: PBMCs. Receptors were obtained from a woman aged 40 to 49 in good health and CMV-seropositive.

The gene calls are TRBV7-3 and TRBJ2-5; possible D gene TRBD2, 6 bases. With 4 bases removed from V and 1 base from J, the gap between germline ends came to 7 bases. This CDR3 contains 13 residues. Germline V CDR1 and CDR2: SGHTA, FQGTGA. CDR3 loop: CASSWRGQETQYF. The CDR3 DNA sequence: TGTGCCAGCAGCTGGCGGGGCCAAGAGACCCAGTACTTC.

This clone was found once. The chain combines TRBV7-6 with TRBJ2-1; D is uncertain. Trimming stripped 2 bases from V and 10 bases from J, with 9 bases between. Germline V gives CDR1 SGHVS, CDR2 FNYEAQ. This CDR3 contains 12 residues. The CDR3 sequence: CASSLRSDEQFF. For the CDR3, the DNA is TGTGCCAGCAGCTTAAGGAGTGACGAGCAGTTCTTC. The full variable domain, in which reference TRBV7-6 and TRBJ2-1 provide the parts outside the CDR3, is GAGVSQSPRYKVTKRGQDVALRCDPISGHVSLYWYRQALGQGPEFLTYFNYEAQQDKSGLPNDRFSAERPEGSISTLTIQRTEQRDSAMYRCASSLRSDEQFFGPGTRLTVL.

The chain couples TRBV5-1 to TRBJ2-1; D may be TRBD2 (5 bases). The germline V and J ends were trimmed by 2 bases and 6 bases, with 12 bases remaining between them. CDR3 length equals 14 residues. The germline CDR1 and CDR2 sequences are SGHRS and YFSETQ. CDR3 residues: CASSFPDGINEQFF. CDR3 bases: TGCGCCAGCAGCTTCCCCGACGGGATCAATGAGCAGTTCTTC.

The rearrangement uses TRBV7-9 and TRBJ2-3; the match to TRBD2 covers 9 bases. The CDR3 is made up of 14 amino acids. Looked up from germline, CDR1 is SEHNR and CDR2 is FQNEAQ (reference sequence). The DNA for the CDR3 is TGTGCAGGGGGGGCTAGCGGGAACACAGATACGCAGTATTTT. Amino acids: CAGGASGNTDTQYF.

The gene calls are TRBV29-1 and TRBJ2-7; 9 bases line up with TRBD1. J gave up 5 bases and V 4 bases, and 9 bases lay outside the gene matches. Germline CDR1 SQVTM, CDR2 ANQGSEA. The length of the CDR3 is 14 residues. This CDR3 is CSVGGQGPIHEQYF. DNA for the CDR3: TGCAGCGTTGGAGGACAGGGGCCTATCCACGAGCAGTACTTC.

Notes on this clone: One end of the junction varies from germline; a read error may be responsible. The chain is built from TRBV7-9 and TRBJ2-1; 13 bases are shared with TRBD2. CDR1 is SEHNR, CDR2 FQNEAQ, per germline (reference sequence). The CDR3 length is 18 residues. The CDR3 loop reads CSSSRPIGLAGAENEQFF. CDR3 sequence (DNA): TGTTCCAGCAGCCGCCCCATAGGACTAGCGGGAGCGGAGAATGAGCAGTTCTTC.

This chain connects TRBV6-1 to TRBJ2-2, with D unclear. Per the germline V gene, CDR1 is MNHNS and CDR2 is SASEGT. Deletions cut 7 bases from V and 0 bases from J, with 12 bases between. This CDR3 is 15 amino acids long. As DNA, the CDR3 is TGTGCCAGCATAATGCGTTCCGCGAACACCGGGGAGCTGTTTTTT. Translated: CASIMRSANTGELFF.